This T cell receptor (beta chain) was found in a study of blood T cell repertoires in COVID-19. Study-wide background: T cells, B-cell-depleted T cells, or PBMCs provided the cDNA or gDNA that served as material.

TCRdb keeps only in-frame clones here, not all; method: immunoSEQ multiplex PCR. The sample records under 300,000 clones, approximately 82% being singletons. This CDR3 has 14 amino acids. The V end lost 8 bases, the J end lost 4 bases, and 17 bases lay between the germline ends. The germline gives CDR1 LNHNV, CDR2 YYDKDF (reference sequence). This clonotype originated in a woman older than 75 with active or convalescent COVID-19. The V call is TRBV15, the J call TRBJ1-2; D call uncertain. Input material: peripheral blood. The CDR3, as DNA: TGTGCCACCCTCCCCGGGGTGTGGGGCTATGGCTACACCTTC. Protein: CATLPGVWGYGYTF.